The clone carrying this T cell receptor (beta chain) was counted ten times or more. Its antigen is still unknown. The data stem from a study of glioma-infiltrating T cells. TCR alpha and beta CDR3 regions were amplified from RNA using iRepertoire nested multiplex PCR. One-step reverse transcription and amplification started from about 100-400 ng of tissue mRNA or PBMC total RNA. TCRdb fed the multiplex PCR reads into MiXCR, producing one record per CDR3 protein. The data show tens of thousands of distinct CDR3 sequences, 23% seen once. Study-level points and caveats: CDR3 overlap between tissue and blood was very small. Gliomas, especially low-grade, showed above-expected tissue-blood divergence; non-neoplastic patients showed below.

J gave up 2 bases and V 5 bases, and 4 bases lay outside the gene matches. CDR1 and CDR2 (germline): DFQATT, SNEGSKA (reference sequence). The CDR3 is made up of 15 amino acids. This clonotype originated in a human donor with low-grade glioma or glioblastoma, undergoing nonglioma brain surgery, or in good health (not recorded which). Material: glioma tissue, nonneoplastic brain tissue, or PBMCs (not recorded which). V is TRBV20-1 and J is TRBJ2-2; 11 bases line up with TRBD2. CDR3 bases: TGCAGTGCTTTACTAGCGGGAGTAAACACCGGGGAGCTGTTTTTT. Its protein is CSALLAGVNTGELFF.